This section outlines one TCR beta chain sequence together with its context. Its antigen is not identified. Scientists ran DNA taken from cultured CD4+ T cells through the Oncomine TCR Beta short-read assay for sequencing. TCRdb used MiXCR to reprocess the PCR reads, holding one entry per CDR3 protein. The data contain about 15,000 distinct CDR3 sequences, more than 45% of them singletons. The record originates from a study of vaccination and CD4 T cells after COVID-19. Study as a whole: SARS-CoV-2, HCoV-NL63, HCoV-OC43 and HCoV-229E supplied the overlapping spike peptides used to stimulate cells.

Noted treatment: roughly 11-day PBMC culture with coronavirus spike peptide pools or control peptides (ViraFEST assay). What was sequenced was CD4+ T cells from blood, cultured in vitro. This receptor was identified in a human donor who had recovered from COVID-19.

CDR3 bases: TGTGCCAGCAGCTTAGTCGCGACAGGCCGTAACACCGGGGAGCTGTTTTTT. Its translation: CASSLVATGRNTGELFF. The rearrangement joins TRBV7-2 to TRBJ2-2; the D gene is possibly TRBD1 (6 bases). CDR1 and CDR2 from the germline V gene are SGHTA and FQGNSA. Trimming took 1 base from V and 2 from J, leaving 14 bases between them. The CDR3 runs to 17 residues.